The 29 T cell receptor beta chains listed next were all sequenced from one sample in a study of blood T cell repertoires in COVID-19. TCRdb keeps only in-frame clones here, not all; method: immunoSEQ multiplex PCR. The table records fewer than 25,000 clones, 87% of them present only once. The sample consisted of peripheral blood. The receptors come from a human donor in a cohort sampled during active COVID-19.

The chain is built from TRBV7-2 and TRBJ2-7, with D perhaps TRBD1 (5 bases). The V end was cut by 3 bases, the J end by 2 bases, with 8 bases between. Germline CDR1 SGHTA, CDR2 FQGNSA. The length of the CDR3 is 13 residues. The CDR3: CASSLDTPYEQYF. CDR3 nucleotides: TGTGCCAGCAGCTTGGACACCCCCTACGAGCAGTACTTC.

The chain uses TRBV14 and TRBJ2-1, with 9 bases lining up with TRBD2. The CDR3 runs to 17 residues. Trimming at V came to 0 bases and at J to 4 bases, leaving 7 bases not matched to a gene. In germline, CDR1 is SGHDN, CDR2 FVKESK. In nucleotides, the CDR3 is TGTGCCAGCAGCCAAGAAGTAGCGGGAGATTTGTACAATGAGCAGTTCTTC. This sequence encodes CASSQEVAGDLYNEQFF.

This chain links TRBV14 with TRBJ2-1, with 10 bases aligning to TRBD2. This CDR3 has 14 residues. With V trimmed by 7 bases and J by 8 bases, 8 bases remained unmatched. Per germline, CDR1 SGHDN and CDR2 FVKESK. The CDR3 sequence: CASKASGSLDEQFF. The CDR3 bases are TGTGCCAGCAAGGCTAGCGGGAGTCTTGATGAGCAGTTCTTC. Drawing the rest from reference TRBV14 and TRBJ2-1, the complete variable domain is EAGVTQFPSHSVIEKGQTVTLRCDPISGHDNLYWYRRVMGKEIKFLLHFVKESKQDESGMPNNRFLAERTGGTYSTLKVQPAELEDSGVYFCASKASGSLDEQFFGPGTRLTVL.

V gene TRBV12-3 or TRBV12-4 combines with J gene TRBJ1-3; D is undetermined. The CDR3 covers 13 residues. Trimming cost V 3 bases and J 6 bases, with 9 bases left between them. CDR3 coding DNA: TGTGCCAGCAGTTTGGGGAGCACAAACACCATATATTTT. This gives the protein CASSLGSTNTIYF.

The CDR3 DNA is TGCGCCAGCCGAAACCCTGGACAGGGGTACGAAAAACTGTTTTTT. Translating it yields CASRNPGQGYEKLFF. The rearrangement uses TRBV4-1 and TRBJ1-4, with 9 positions matching TRBD1. Germline values: CDR1 MGHRA, CDR2 YSYEKL. CDR3 length: 15 amino acids. Trimming removed 8 bases from V and 8 bases from J; junction bases left unmatched: 12.

V usage is TRBV7-9 and J usage is TRBJ1-2; D gene unclear. The CDR3 spans 13 residues. The ends were cut back, 5 bases at V and 8 bases at J, with 15 bases in the middle. Germline V gene sequence: CDR1 SEHNR, CDR2 FQNEAQ (reference sequence). The CDR3 loop is CASSPVLLWGYTF. The CDR3 DNA reads TGTGCCAGCAGCCCAGTCCTCCTTTGGGGCTACACCTTC.

This chain links TRBV7-3 with TRBJ2-1, with TRBD1 matching over 11 bases. After removal of 0 bases from V and 9 bases from J, the junction contained 7 bases not matched to a gene. Germline CDR1 SGHTA, CDR2 FQGTGA. This CDR3 is built from 16 residues. The CDR3 coding sequence is TGTGCCAGCAGCTTAACGGCTCTGGGACAGGGGGGTGAGCAGTTCTTC. It translates to CASSLTALGQGGEQFF.

Only one count was recorded for this clone. The chain has TRBV6-9 and TRBJ2-1; TRBD2 agrees at 8 bases. V gave up 4 bases and J gave up 8 bases; unmatched junction bases: 7. This CDR3 is built from 14 residues. Germline CDR1 and CDR2: MNHGY and SVAAGI. The CDR3: CASSSGLAGDEQFF. The CDR3 DNA reads TGTGCCAGCAGTTCCGGACTAGCAGGGGATGAGCAGTTCTTC.

This chain joins TRBV2 and TRBJ2-3; 8 bases are a match to TRBD2. The length of the CDR3 is 15 residues. Trimming cost V 7 bases and J 3 bases; bases outside gene matches: 9. From germline, CDR1 is SNHLY and CDR2 FYNNEI. CDR3 nucleotides: TGTGCCAGCAAAAGCAGCGGGAGTTTTACAGATACGCAGTATTTT. Translation: CASKSSGSFTDTQYF.

CDR3 nucleotides: TGCGCCAGCAGCCAGGGGGGGACAGGGTTAAATTCACCCCTCCACTTT. Translating it yields CASSQGGTGLNSPLHF. The V call is TRBV4-3, the J call TRBJ1-6; TRBD1 matches at 9 bases. CDR3 size: 16 residues. Germline CDR1 and CDR2: LGHNA and YSLEER. Unmatched junction bases numbered 7, after V lost 3 bases and J lost 7 bases.

The chain employs TRBV5-1 and TRBJ2-3; possibly TRBD2 for D (6 bases). Trimming pared 3 bases from V and 2 bases from J, leaving 22 bases between. The CDR3 spans 18 residues. In germline, CDR1 is SGHRS, CDR2 YFSETQ. The CDR3 region is CASSSLGKGSGSTDTQYF. In DNA, the CDR3 is TGCGCCAGCAGCTCCCTCGGAAAGGGGAGCGGGTCCACAGATACGCAGTATTTT.

The V and J genes are TRBV6-2 or TRBV6-3 and TRBJ2-1; D is perhaps TRBD1 (5 bases). The CDR3 has 13 amino acids. Per the germline V gene, CDR1 is MNHEY and CDR2 is SVGEGT. Trimming took 3 bases from V and 10 from J, leaving 13 bases between them. CDR3 sequence (DNA): TGTGCCAGCAGTTATCCCCCCAGGGCCGAGCAGTTCTTC. The encoded protein is CASSYPPRAEQFF.

The chain combines TRBV15 with TRBJ2-7; 11 positions match TRBD2. Looked up from germline, CDR1 is LNHNV and CDR2 is YYDKDF (reference sequence). The length of the CDR3 is 15 residues. The J segment lost 2 bases and the V segment lost 0 bases, leaving 0 bases of the junction unmatched. The DNA of the CDR3 is TGTGCCACCAGCAGAGAGACTAGCGGGGCCTACGAGCAGTACTTC. It codes for CATSRETSGAYEQYF.

The chain employs TRBV4-1 and TRBJ2-7; 7 bases line up with TRBD2. The germline V gene encodes CDR1 MGHRA and CDR2 YSYEKL. J lost 4 bases, V lost 4 bases, and 10 bases had no gene match. The CDR3 consists of 15 residues. CDR3 sequence reads: CASSPPGGEGYEQYF. CDR3 DNA: TGCGCCAGCAGCCCCCCGGGGGGAGAAGGGTACGAGCAGTACTTC.

CDR3 DNA: TGTGCCAGCAGCCATGCCCCCGGGACACTGAACACCGGGGAGCTGTTTTTT. Translating it yields CASSHAPGTLNTGELFF. The V call is TRBV14, the J call TRBJ2-2, with a tentative D call TRBD1 (6 bases). The CDR3 is 17 residues long. V gave up 3 bases and J gave up 1 base, with 15 bases separating them. The germline CDR1 and CDR2 sequences are SGHDN and FVKESK.

This clone was detected once. The chain carries TRBV9 and TRBJ2-1; 8 bases are a match to TRBD1. The V gene's germline CDR1 is SGDLS and CDR2 YYNGEE. Trimming cost V 1 base and J 7 bases; bases outside gene matches: 7. The CDR3 sequence is 15 residues long. The CDR3 coding sequence is TGTGCCAGCAGCGTATTTCAGGGGGCGCGGAATGAGCAGTTCTTC. Residues: CASSVFQGARNEQFF. Complete variable domain (other parts from reference TRBV9 and TRBJ2-1): DSGVTQTPKHLITATGQRVTLRCSPRSGDLSVYWYQQSLDQGLQFLIQYYNGEERAKGNILERFSAQQFPDLHSELNLSSLELGDSALYFCASSVFQGARNEQFFGPGTRLTVL.

The chain recombines TRBV18 with TRBJ2-6; perhaps TRBD1 as D (5 bases). Germline CDR1 is KGHSH and CDR2 is LQKENI. The CDR3 totals 19 residues. The ends were cut back, 6 bases at V and 0 bases at J, with 21 bases in the middle. For the CDR3, the DNA is TGTGCCAGCTCGACTCTCTTAGACAGTCTCCCCTCTGGGGCCAACGTCCTGACTTTC. This encodes CASSTLLDSLPSGANVLTF.

The gene calls are TRBV4-1 and TRBJ2-1; 7 positions match TRBD2. The CDR3 spans 14 residues. From germline, CDR1 is MGHRA and CDR2 YSYEKL. J was trimmed by 7 bases and V by 4 bases; bases with no gene match: 7. The CDR3 coding sequence is TGCGCCAGCAGCCCGAGGACTAGTGAGAATGAGCAGTTCTTC. Translated: CASSPRTSENEQFF.

J is TRBJ2-2 and V is TRBV7-8; 11 bases line up with TRBD2. The V and J ends lost 2 bases and 1 base, in that order; junction bases with no gene match: 0. The germline CDR1 and CDR2 sequences are SGHVS and FQNEAQ. There are 16 residues in the CDR3. The CDR3 sequence is CASSLTSGGNTGELFF. The CDR3 DNA is TGTGCCAGCAGCTTAACTAGCGGGGGGAACACCGGGGAGCTGTTTTTT.

The chain couples TRBV7-2 to TRBJ2-3, with a tentative D call TRBD1 (6 bases). This CDR3 contains 13 residues. The germline V gene has CDR1 SGHTA and CDR2 FQGNSA. Trimming cost V 5 bases and J 6 bases, with 12 bases left between them. Here the CDR3 DNA reads TGTGCCAGCAGCCCTGGACAGATGGATACGCAGTATTTT. This translates into CASSPGQMDTQYF.

This clone has a handful of counts. The chain has TRBV10-3 and TRBJ2-7, with a tentative D call TRBD1 (6 bases). The CDR3 consists of 16 residues. The V end was cut by 0 bases, the J end by 3 bases, with 15 bases between. Germline loops: CDR1 ENHRY, CDR2 SYGVKD. For the CDR3, the DNA is TGTGCCATCAGTGAGTCAGGTAAGACAGGAGACTACGAGCAGTACTTC. This codes for CAISESGKTGDYEQYF.

This clone appeared a few times. The CDR3 loop reads CASRANRQVTGELFF. The CDR3 region has the DNA TGTGCCAGCAGGGCGAACCGGCAGGTCACCGGGGAGCTGTTTTTT. This chain uses TRBV7-3 with TRBJ2-2; D unclear. This CDR3 is 15 amino acids long. Between the trimmed V and J ends, which lost 6 bases and 4 bases, there was a span of 15 bases. Germline V CDR1 and CDR2: SGHTA, FQGTGA.

The V gene is TRBV15, the J gene TRBJ1-5; D is unresolved. Between the trimmed V and J ends, which lost 1 base and 7 bases, there was a span of 14 bases. There are 15 residues in the CDR3. The germline gives CDR1 LNHNV, CDR2 YYDKDF (reference sequence). Here the CDR3 DNA reads TGTGCCACCAGCAGAGCTGCAGGCGGCGGGCAGCCCCAGCATTTT. Amino acid sequence: CATSRAAGGGQPQHF.

The genes are TRBV5-1 and TRBJ2-3; 14 bases align to TRBD2. CDR1 SGHRS and CDR2 YFSETQ come from the germline V gene. Trimming removed 6 bases from V and 14 bases from J; junction bases left unmatched: 14. The CDR3 has 15 residues. The CDR3 region has the DNA TGCGCCAGCATGGAAGCGGGGACTAGCGGGGGTCATCTGTATTTT. The encoded protein is CASMEAGTSGGHLYF. The full variable domain, in which reference TRBV5-1 and TRBJ2-3 provide the parts outside the CDR3, is KAGVTQTPRYLIKTRGQQVTLSCSPISGHRSVSWYQQTPGQGLQFLFEYFSETQRNKGNFPGRFSGRQFSNSRSEMNVSTLELGDSALYLCASMEAGTSGGHLYFGPGTRLTVL.

The chain is built from TRBV4-2 and TRBJ2-7; 11 bases match TRBD2. The V gene's germline CDR1 is LGHNA and CDR2 YNFKEQ. The CDR3 covers 16 residues. Trimming took 5 bases from V and 4 from J; bases not matched to a gene: 10. The CDR3 bases are TGTGCCAGCAGCAACGGGCTAGCGGGAGGTTTGTACGAGCAGTACTTC. It translates to CASSNGLAGGLYEQYF.

The chain joins TRBV28 to TRBJ2-7; TRBD1 matches at 8 bases. This CDR3 spans 13 amino acids. The J segment lost 3 bases and the V segment lost 7 bases, leaving 5 bases of the junction unmatched. Per the germline V gene, CDR1 is MDHEN and CDR2 is SYDVKM. The DNA for the CDR3 is TGTGCCAGCACCGGGACAGGAGACTACGAGCAGTACTTC. Amino acids: CASTGTGDYEQYF.

This chain joins TRBV19 and TRBJ2-1; 8 bases fit TRBD1. J gave up 4 bases and V 3 bases, and 8 bases lay outside the gene matches. The germline gives CDR1 LNHDA, CDR2 SQIVND (reference sequence). CDR3 size: 16 residues. The CDR3 DNA reads TGTGCCAGTAGTATCGACAGGACAGGGCCTTACAATGAGCAGTTCTTC. It encodes CASSIDRTGPYNEQFF. The whole variable domain, filled in from reference TRBV19 and TRBJ2-1, reads DGGITQSPKYLFRKEGQNVTLSCEQNLNHDAMYWYRQDPGQGLRLIYYSQIVNDFQKGDIAEGYSVSREKKESFPLTVTSAQKNPTAFYLCASSIDRTGPYNEQFFGPGTRLTVL.

This chain's CDR3 is CASSPDGANYGYTF. The DNA of the CDR3 is TGTGCCAGCAGCCCCGACGGAGCTAACTATGGCTACACCTTC. This rearrangement joins TRBV7-3 to TRBJ1-2; D gene unclear. CDR3 size: 14 residues. Trimming pared 5 bases from V and 0 bases from J, leaving 10 bases between. Per the germline V gene, CDR1 is SGHTA and CDR2 is FQGTGA.

This clone was seen a single time. This chain connects TRBV6-5 to TRBJ1-2; 8 nucleotides align to TRBD1. The CDR3 is 15 residues long. Trimming at V came to 5 bases and at J to 4 bases, leaving 9 bases not matched to a gene. Germline loops: CDR1 MNHEY, CDR2 SVGAGI. DNA of the CDR3: TGTGCCAGCAGTCCCCGGACAGGGCAGGGCTATGGCTACACCTTC. Protein product: CASSPRTGQGYGYTF.